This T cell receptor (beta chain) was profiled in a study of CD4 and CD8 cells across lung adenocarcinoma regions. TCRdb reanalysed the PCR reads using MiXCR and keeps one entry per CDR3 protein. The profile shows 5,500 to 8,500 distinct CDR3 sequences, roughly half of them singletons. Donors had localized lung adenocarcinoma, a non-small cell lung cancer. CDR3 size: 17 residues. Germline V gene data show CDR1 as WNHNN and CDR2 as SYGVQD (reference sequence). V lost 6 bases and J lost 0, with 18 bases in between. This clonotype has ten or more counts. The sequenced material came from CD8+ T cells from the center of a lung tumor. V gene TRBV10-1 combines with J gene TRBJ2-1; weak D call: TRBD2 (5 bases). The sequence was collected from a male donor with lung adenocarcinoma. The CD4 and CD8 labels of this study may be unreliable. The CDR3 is CASSPGFAGDSYNEQFF. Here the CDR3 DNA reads TGCGCCAGCAGCCCCGGTTTCGCCGGGGACTCCTACAATGAGCAGTTCTTC.